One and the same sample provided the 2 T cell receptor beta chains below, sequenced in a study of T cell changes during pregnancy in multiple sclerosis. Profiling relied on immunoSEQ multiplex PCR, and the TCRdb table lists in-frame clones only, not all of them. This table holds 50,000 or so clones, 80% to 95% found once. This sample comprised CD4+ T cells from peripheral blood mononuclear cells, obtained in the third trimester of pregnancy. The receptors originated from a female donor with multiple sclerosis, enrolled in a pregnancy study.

CDR3 DNA sequence: TGTGCCAGGGACAGGGTGAGCAATTCACCCCTCCACTTT. Protein product: CARDRVSNSPLHF. The genes are TRBV10-3 and TRBJ1-6, with 9 positions matching TRBD1. Trimming took 10 bases from V and 7 from J; bases not matched to a gene: 5. The CDR3 is 13 amino acids. The germline V gene encodes CDR1 ENHRY and CDR2 SYGVKD.

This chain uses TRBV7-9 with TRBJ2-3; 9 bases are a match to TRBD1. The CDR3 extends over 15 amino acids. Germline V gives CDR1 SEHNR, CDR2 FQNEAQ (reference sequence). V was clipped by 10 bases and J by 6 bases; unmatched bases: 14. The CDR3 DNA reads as TGTGCCACCTCGGGCGGACAGGGGCTGGTGGATACGCAGTATTTT. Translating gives CATSGGQGLVDTQYF. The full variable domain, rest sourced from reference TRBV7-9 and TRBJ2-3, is DTGVSQNPRHKITKRGQNVTFRCDPISEHNRLYWYRQTLGQGPEFLTYFQNEAQLEKSRLLSDRFSAERPKGSFSTLEIQRTEQGDSAMYLCATSGGQGLVDTQYFGPGTRLTVL.